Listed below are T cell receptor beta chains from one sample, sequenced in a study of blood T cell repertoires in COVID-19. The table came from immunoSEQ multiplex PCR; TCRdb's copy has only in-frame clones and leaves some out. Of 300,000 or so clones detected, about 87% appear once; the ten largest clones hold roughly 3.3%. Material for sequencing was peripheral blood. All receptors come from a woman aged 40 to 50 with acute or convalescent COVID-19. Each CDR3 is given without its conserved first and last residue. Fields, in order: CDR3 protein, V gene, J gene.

cdr3_aa: ASSLGRADSPLH
v_call: TRBV5-1
j_call: TRBJ1-6

cdr3_aa: ASREQGANNQPQH
v_call: TRBV2
j_call: TRBJ1-5

cdr3_aa: ASSMTGNTEAF
v_call: TRBV9
j_call: TRBJ1-1

cdr3_aa: ASSPDAGTSGGDTQY
v_call: TRBV4-2
j_call: TRBJ2-3

cdr3_aa: ASSPEGWDTDTQY
v_call: TRBV9
j_call: TRBJ2-3

cdr3_aa: ASSLALDSPNYGYT
v_call: TRBV7-9
j_call: TRBJ1-2

cdr3_aa: ASSLGRGQGVSGANVLT
v_call: TRBV13
j_call: TRBJ2-6

cdr3_aa: ASSQQGVKAEAF
v_call: TRBV2
j_call: TRBJ1-1

cdr3_aa: AIARSARTDTQY
v_call: TRBV2
j_call: TRBJ2-3

cdr3_aa: ATSSYRGQQADTQY
v_call: TRBV15
j_call: TRBJ2-3

cdr3_aa: ASSLEGQGNTEAF
v_call: TRBV2
j_call: TRBJ1-1

cdr3_aa: ASSSLHTGFLQETQY
v_call: TRBV11-2
j_call: TRBJ2-5

cdr3_aa: ASSFRAGKDNEQF
v_call: TRBV6-5
j_call: TRBJ2-1

cdr3_aa: ASSVEIPRATDTQY
v_call: TRBV9
j_call: TRBJ2-3

cdr3_aa: ASSQGPGVHGYT
v_call: TRBV3-1/TRBV3-2
j_call: TRBJ1-2

cdr3_aa: ASSLGTGGNQPQH
v_call: TRBV5-1
j_call: TRBJ1-5

cdr3_aa: ASHEGASTEAF
v_call: TRBV19
j_call: TRBJ1-1

cdr3_aa: ANVPRVNTEAF
v_call: TRBV2
j_call: TRBJ1-1

cdr3_aa: AAGWGKETSSYNSPLH
v_call: TRBV7-9
j_call: TRBJ1-6

cdr3_aa: APVLEGENTIY
v_call: TRBV24-1
j_call: TRBJ1-3

cdr3_aa: AWSVLGSGVGTEAF
v_call: TRBV30
j_call: TRBJ1-1

cdr3_aa: ASSLNSGVNYGYT
v_call: TRBV27
j_call: TRBJ1-2

cdr3_aa: ASSVGDRVSGYT
v_call: TRBV9
j_call: TRBJ1-2

cdr3_aa: SVEDGLNYGYT
v_call: TRBV29-1
j_call: TRBJ1-2

cdr3_aa: ASSAWRAGGSSTDTQY
v_call: TRBV11-2
j_call: TRBJ2-3

cdr3_aa: ATSDRGANQPQH
v_call: TRBV24-1
j_call: TRBJ1-5

cdr3_aa: ASSLVAGGPPDTQY
v_call: TRBV11-2
j_call: TRBJ2-3

cdr3_aa: ASSSGPTGGVETQY
v_call: TRBV5-4
j_call: TRBJ2-5

cdr3_aa: ASKPQETELRYGYT
v_call: TRBV19
j_call: TRBJ1-2

cdr3_aa: ASSIKWGGQPQH
v_call: TRBV19
j_call: TRBJ1-5

cdr3_aa: ASSVSQGAHEKLF
v_call: TRBV9
j_call: TRBJ1-4

cdr3_aa: ASSLRDTGELF
v_call: TRBV5-5
j_call: TRBJ2-2

cdr3_aa: SVGTGEGAF
v_call: TRBV29-1
j_call: TRBJ1-1

cdr3_aa: ASSRAGGPETQY
v_call: TRBV7-2
j_call: TRBJ2-5

cdr3_aa: ASSLRGGAGSPLH
v_call: TRBV7-9
j_call: TRBJ1-6

cdr3_aa: ASSSRGNTEAF
v_call: TRBV19
j_call: TRBJ1-1

cdr3_aa: ARSWTSGNTGELF
v_call: TRBV5-3
j_call: TRBJ2-2

cdr3_aa: ATLGFPDTEAF
v_call: TRBV28
j_call: TRBJ1-1

cdr3_aa: ASSLALSGGTNEKLF
v_call: TRBV5-5
j_call: TRBJ1-4

cdr3_aa: ASSKTGWNYGYT
v_call: TRBV19
j_call: TRBJ1-2

cdr3_aa: ASSVAGNYGYT
v_call: TRBV27
j_call: TRBJ1-2

cdr3_aa: ASSFHSNQPQH
v_call: TRBV5-6
j_call: TRBJ1-5

cdr3_aa: ASSLGTAQETQY
v_call: TRBV4-1
j_call: TRBJ2-5

cdr3_aa: ASSLGRNQPQH
v_call: TRBV19
j_call: TRBJ1-5

cdr3_aa: ASSIRQSYQETQY
v_call: TRBV21-1
j_call: TRBJ2-5

cdr3_aa: ASRQDRYEAF
v_call: TRBV28
j_call: TRBJ1-1

cdr3_aa: ASIPRGGRLTEAF
v_call: TRBV2
j_call: TRBJ1-1

cdr3_aa: ASSERTSGGDTGELF
v_call: TRBV6-2/TRBV6-3
j_call: TRBJ2-2

cdr3_aa: ASSRTGDNEQF
v_call: TRBV4-2
j_call: TRBJ2-1

cdr3_aa: ATSRDTQARIWGRELF
v_call: TRBV15
j_call: TRBJ2-2

cdr3_aa: ASSRRTGNTIY
v_call: TRBV5-8
j_call: TRBJ1-3

cdr3_aa: ASSYWTSGGINEQF
v_call: TRBV7-3
j_call: TRBJ2-1